The 5 T cell receptor beta chains given below trace back to one sample, sequenced in a study of molecular identifiers for immune sequencing clone quantification. MiXCR, applied by TCRdb to the PCR reads, yields one record per CDR3 protein. Among 400,000 to 600,000 distinct CDR3 sequences, over 20% were seen once, and the ten largest hold 0.7% to 1%. Sequencing was carried out using naive CD8+ T cells from blood, with Jurkat cell RNA spiked in. Subset indicated: FACS-sorted CD8+CD4-CCR7+CD45RA+ naive T cells. These TCRs come from a human donor in good health. Some libraries in this study had Jurkat cell RNA spiked in.

This clonotype has more than one count but fewer than ten. The chain carries TRBV27 and TRBJ1-5, with 7 positions matching TRBD1. CDR3 length: 14 amino acids. J gave up 7 bases and V 4 bases, and 7 bases lay outside the gene matches. Germline V gives CDR1 MNHEY, CDR2 SMNVEV (reference sequence). The CDR3 spells CASSSTGVKQPQHF. In nucleotides, the CDR3 is TGTGCCAGCAGTTCTACAGGGGTTAAACAGCCCCAGCATTTT.

The chain carries TRBV9 and TRBJ2-3; no clear D gene. The CDR3 has 13 residues. V was cut by 0 bases and J by 3 bases, with 5 bases left in between. CDR1 and CDR2 (germline): SGDLS, YYNGEE. The CDR3 sequence is CASSVDKTDTQYF. CDR3 nucleotide sequence: TGTGCCAGCAGCGTAGATAAAACAGATACGCAGTATTTT.

This clonotype was observed many times. This chain's CDR3 is CASSVGDSANSPLHF. The DNA for the CDR3 is TGTGCCAGCAGCGTGGGGGACAGCGCGAATTCACCCCTCCACTTT. The chain is built from TRBV9 and TRBJ1-6; 7 bases fit TRBD1. CDR1 and CDR2 from the germline V gene are SGDLS and YYNGEE. J gave up 7 bases and V 2 bases, and 6 bases lay outside the gene matches. The CDR3 totals 15 residues.

This clonotype occurred a few times. The chain joins TRBV12-3 or TRBV12-4 to TRBJ2-7, with 7 bases matching TRBD1. V shed 5 bases, J shed 0 bases, and the junction held 7 bases outside the gene matches. The CDR3 has 15 amino acids. This CDR3 reads CASSPGQSPSYEQYF. CDR3 coding DNA: TGTGCCAGCAGTCCGGGACAGAGCCCCTCCTACGAGCAGTACTTC.

The rearrangement uses TRBV6-1 and TRBJ1-5, with D maybe TRBD1 (6 bases). There are 14 residues in the CDR3. Germline V gives CDR1 MNHNS, CDR2 SASEGT. Deletions cut 7 bases from V and 5 bases from J, with 15 bases between. This CDR3 is CASMTGSWDQPQHF. The CDR3, as DNA: TGTGCCAGCATGACAGGTTCTTGGGATCAGCCCCAGCATTTT.